This T cell receptor (beta chain) was found in a study of control samples from healthy donors and cancer patients. Sequencing was performed with immunoSEQ multiplex PCR; in TCRdb, only in-frame clones are kept and a portion is missing. The sample has over 100,000 clones; 90% are singletons. This clone was seen just once. Per the germline V gene, CDR1 is MNHEY and CDR2 is SMNVEV (reference sequence). The ends were cut back, 2 bases at V and 2 bases at J, with 9 bases in the middle. The CDR3 is 14 residues long. The chain is built from TRBV27 and TRBJ1-1; a possible D gene is TRBD1 (5 bases). The clonotype originates from a human donor in good health. The donor label of this sample is uncertain. Sequences were obtained from blood. CDR3 amino acids: CASSLRGTNTEAFF. The CDR3 nucleotides are TGTGCCAGCAGTTTACGGGGGACTAACACTGAAGCTTTCTTT.